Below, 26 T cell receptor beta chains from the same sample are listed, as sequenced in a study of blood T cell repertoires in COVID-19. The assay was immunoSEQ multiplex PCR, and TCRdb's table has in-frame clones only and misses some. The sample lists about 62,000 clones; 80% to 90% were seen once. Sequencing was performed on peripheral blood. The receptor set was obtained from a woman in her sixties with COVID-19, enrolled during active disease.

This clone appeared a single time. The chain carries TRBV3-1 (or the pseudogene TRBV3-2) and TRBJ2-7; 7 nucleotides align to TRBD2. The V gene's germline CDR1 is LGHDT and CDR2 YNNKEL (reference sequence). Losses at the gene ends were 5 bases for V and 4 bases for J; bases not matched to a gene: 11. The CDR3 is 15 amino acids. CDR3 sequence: CASSSEGGYTYEQYF. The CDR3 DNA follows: TGTGCCAGCAGCTCCGAGGGAGGGTATACGTACGAGCAGTACTTC.

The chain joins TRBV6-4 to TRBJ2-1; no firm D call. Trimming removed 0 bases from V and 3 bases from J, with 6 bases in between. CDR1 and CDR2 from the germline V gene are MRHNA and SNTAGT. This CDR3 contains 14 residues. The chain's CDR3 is CASSDSPGYNEQFF. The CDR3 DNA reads TGTGCCAGCAGTGACTCGCCCGGCTACAATGAGCAGTTCTTC.

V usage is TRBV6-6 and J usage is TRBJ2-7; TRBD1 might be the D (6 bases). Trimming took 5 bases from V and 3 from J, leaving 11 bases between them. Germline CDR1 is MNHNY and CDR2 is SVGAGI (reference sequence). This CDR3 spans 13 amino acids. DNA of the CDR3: TGTGCCAGCAGTCTAGGACAGATCTACGAGCAGTACTTC. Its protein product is CASSLGQIYEQYF.

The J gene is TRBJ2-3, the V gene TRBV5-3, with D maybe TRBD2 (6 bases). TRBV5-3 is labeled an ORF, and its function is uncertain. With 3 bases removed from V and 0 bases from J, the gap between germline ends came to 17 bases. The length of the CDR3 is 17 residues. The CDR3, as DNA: TGTGCCAGAAGCTCTCTCGCGGGGAAAAGTAGCACAGATACGCAGTATTTT. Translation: CARSSLAGKSSTDTQYF.

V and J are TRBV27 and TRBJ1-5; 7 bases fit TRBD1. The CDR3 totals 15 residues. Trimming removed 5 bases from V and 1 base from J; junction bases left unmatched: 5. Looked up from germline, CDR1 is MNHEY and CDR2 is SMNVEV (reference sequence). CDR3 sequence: CASSAATGSNQPQHF. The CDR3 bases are TGTGCCAGCAGTGCCGCGACAGGGAGCAATCAGCCCCAGCATTTT.

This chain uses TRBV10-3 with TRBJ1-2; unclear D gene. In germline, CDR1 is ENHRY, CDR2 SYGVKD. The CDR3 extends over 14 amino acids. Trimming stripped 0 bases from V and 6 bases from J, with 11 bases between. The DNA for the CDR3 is TGTGCCATCAGTGAGTCGGGGAGCTTAGATGGCTACACCTTC. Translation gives CAISESGSLDGYTF.

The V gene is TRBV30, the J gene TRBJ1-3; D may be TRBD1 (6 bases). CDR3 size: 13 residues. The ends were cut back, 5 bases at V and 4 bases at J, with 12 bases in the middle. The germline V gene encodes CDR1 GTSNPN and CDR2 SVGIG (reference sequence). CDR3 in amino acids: CAWQSGAGNTIYF. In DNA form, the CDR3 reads TGTGCCTGGCAATCAGGGGCCGGAAACACCATATATTTT.

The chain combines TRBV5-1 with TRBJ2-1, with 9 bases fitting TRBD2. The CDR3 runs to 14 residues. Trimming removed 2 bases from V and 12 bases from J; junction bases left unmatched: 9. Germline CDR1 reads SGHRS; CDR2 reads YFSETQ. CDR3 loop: CASSFRREGHRQFF. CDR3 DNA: TGCGCCAGCAGCTTTAGGCGGGAGGGCCATAGGCAGTTCTTC.

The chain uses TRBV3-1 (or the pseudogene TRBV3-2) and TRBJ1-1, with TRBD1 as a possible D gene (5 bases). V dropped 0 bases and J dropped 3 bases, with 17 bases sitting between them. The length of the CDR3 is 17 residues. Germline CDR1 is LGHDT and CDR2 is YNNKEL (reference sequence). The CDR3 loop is CASSQDLVQAGDTEAFF. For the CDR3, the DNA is TGTGCCAGCAGCCAAGATCTTGTACAGGCTGGGGACACTGAAGCTTTCTTT.

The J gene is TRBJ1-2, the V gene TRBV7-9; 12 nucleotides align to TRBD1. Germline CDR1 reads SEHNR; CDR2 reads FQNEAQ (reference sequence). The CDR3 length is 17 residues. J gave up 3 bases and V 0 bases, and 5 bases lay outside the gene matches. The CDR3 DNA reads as TGTGCCAGCAGCTTAGCCGGGACAGGGGGCTTGGACTATGGCTACACCTTC. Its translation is CASSLAGTGGLDYGYTF.

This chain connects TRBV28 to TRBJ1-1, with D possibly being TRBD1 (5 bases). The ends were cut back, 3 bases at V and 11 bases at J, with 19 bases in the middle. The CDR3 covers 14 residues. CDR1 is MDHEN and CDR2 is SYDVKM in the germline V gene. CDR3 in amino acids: CASSFHPPQVAAFF. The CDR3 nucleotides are TGTGCCAGCAGTTTCCATCCCCCACAGGTTGCTGCTTTCTTT.

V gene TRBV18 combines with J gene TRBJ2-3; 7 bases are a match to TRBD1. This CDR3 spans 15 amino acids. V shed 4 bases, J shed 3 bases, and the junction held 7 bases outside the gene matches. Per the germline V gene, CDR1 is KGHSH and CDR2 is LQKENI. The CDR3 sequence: CASSRQGTLTDTQYF. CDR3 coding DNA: TGTGCCAGCTCACGACAGGGAACTCTGACAGATACGCAGTATTTT.

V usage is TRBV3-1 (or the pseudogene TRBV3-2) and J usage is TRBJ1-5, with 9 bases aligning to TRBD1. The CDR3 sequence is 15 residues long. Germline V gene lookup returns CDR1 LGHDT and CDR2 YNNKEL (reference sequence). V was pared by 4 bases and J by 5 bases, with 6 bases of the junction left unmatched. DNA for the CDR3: TGTGCCAGCAGCCCCGGGACAGGGAACGATCAGCCCCAGCATTTT. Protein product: CASSPGTGNDQPQHF.

The CDR3 loop is CAWSVSGYEQYF. The CDR3 nucleotides read TGTGCCTGGAGTGTATCAGGATACGAGCAGTACTTC. V usage is TRBV30 and J usage is TRBJ2-7; no clear D gene. Germline CDR1 and CDR2: GTSNPN and SVGIG (reference sequence). CDR3 length: 12 residues. With 0 bases removed from V and 4 bases from J, the gap between germline ends came to 7 bases.

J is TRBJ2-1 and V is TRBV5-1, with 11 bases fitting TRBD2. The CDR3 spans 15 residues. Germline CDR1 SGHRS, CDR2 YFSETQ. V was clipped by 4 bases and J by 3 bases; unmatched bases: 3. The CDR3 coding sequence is TGCGCCAGCAGCCATACTAGCGGGGGCTACAATGAGCAGTTCTTC. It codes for CASSHTSGGYNEQFF.

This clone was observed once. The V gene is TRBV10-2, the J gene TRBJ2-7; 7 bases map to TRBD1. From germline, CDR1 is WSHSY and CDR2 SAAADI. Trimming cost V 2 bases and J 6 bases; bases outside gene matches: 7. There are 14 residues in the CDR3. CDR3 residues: CASSEVTGWGEQYF. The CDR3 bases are TGCGCCAGCAGTGAGGTGACAGGGTGGGGCGAGCAGTACTTC.

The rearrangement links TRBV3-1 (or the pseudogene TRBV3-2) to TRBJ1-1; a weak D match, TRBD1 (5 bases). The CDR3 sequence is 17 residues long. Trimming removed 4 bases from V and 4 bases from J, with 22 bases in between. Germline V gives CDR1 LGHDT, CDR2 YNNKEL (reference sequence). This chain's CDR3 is CASSRSNWGSSCTEAFF. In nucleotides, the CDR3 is TGTGCCAGCAGCCGCTCGAATTGGGGCAGTTCGTGCACTGAAGCTTTCTTT.

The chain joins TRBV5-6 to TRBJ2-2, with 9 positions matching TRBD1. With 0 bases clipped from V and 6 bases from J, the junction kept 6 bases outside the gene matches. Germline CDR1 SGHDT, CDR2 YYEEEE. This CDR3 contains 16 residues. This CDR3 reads CASSLGDRVIAGELFF. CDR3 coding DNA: TGTGCCAGCAGCTTGGGGGACAGGGTCATCGCCGGGGAGCTGTTTTTT.

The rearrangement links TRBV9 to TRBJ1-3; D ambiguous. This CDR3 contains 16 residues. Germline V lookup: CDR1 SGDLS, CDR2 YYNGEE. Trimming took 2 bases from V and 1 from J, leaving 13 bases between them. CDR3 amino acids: CASSVAPLLSGNTIYF. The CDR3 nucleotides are TGTGCCAGCAGCGTGGCCCCCCTGCTTTCTGGAAACACCATATATTTT.

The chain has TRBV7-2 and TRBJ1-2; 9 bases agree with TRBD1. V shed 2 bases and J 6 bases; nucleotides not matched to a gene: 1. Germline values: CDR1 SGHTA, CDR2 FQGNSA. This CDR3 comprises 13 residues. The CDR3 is CASSLTGGDGYTF. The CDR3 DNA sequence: TGTGCCAGCAGCTTAACAGGGGGCGATGGCTACACCTTC.

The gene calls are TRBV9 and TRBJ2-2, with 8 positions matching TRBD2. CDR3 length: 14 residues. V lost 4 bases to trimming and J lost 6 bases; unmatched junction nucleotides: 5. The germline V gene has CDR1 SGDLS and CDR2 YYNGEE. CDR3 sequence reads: CASSPRLASGELFF. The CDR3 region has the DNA TGTGCCAGCAGCCCAAGACTAGCGTCCGGGGAGCTGTTTTTT. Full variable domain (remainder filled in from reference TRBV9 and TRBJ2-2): DSGVTQTPKHLITATGQRVTLRCSPRSGDLSVYWYQQSLDQGLQFLIQYYNGEERAKGNILERFSAQQFPDLHSELNLSSLELGDSALYFCASSPRLASGELFFGEGSRLTVL.

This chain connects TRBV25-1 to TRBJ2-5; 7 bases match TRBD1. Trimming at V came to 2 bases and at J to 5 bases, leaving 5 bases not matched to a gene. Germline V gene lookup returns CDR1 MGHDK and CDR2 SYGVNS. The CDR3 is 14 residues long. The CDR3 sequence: CASSEKDRDETQYF. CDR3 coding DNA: TGTGCCAGCAGTGAAAAAGACAGGGACGAGACCCAGTACTTC.

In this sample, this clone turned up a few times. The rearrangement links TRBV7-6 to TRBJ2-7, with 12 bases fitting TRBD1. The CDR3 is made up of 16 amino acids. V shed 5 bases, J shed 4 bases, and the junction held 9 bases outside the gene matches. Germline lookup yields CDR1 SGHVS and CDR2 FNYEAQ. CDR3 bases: TGTGCCAGCAGCGGCGGGGCGGGACAGGGGGCTTACGAGCAGTACTTC. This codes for CASSGGAGQGAYEQYF.

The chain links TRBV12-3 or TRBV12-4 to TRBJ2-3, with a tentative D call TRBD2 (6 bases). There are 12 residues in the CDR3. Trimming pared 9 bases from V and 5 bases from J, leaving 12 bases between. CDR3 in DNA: TGTGCCAGTAGCGGTGGGGAAGATACGCAGTATTTT. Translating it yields CASSGGEDTQYF.

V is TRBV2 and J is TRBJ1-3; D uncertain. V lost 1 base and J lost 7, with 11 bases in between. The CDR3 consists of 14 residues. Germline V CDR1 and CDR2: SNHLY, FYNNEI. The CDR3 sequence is CASSEGAARNTIYF. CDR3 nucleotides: TGTGCCAGCAGTGAAGGGGCAGCAAGGAACACCATATATTTT.

The CDR3 spells CASKAGSNYGYTF. The CDR3 DNA follows: TGTGCCAGCAAGGCGGGTTCCAACTATGGCTACACCTTC. V and J are TRBV27 and TRBJ1-2; D remains ambiguous. Germline V gene data show CDR1 as MNHEY and CDR2 as SMNVEV (reference sequence). Trimming left V 7 bases short and J 2 bases short, with 11 bases between. The CDR3 runs to 13 residues.